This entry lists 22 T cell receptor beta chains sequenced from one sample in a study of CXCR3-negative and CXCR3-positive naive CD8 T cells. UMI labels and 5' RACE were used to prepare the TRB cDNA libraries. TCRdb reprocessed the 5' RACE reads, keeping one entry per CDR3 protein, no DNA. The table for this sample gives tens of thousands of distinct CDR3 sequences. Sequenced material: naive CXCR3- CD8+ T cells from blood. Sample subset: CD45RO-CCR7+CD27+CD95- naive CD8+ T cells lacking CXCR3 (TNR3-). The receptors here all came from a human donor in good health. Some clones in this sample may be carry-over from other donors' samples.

CDR3 region: CASSLTGSREKLFF. This chain joins TRBV7-9 and TRBJ1-4; the D call of TRBD1 rests on TCRdb alone, since no DNA is present to check it. Germline-derived CDR1 and CDR2 are SEHNR and FQNEAQ (reference sequence). CDR3 length: 14 amino acids.

CDR3 amino acids: CASSSRARDTQYF. This chain uses TRBV7-9 with TRBJ2-3; the D call of TRBD1 rests on TCRdb alone, since no DNA is present to check it. This CDR3 is built from 13 residues. Germline CDR1 and CDR2: SEHNR and FQNEAQ (reference sequence).

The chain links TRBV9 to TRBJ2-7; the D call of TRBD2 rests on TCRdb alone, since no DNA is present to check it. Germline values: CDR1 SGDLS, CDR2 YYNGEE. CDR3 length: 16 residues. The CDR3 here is CASSTPVASGSHEQYF.

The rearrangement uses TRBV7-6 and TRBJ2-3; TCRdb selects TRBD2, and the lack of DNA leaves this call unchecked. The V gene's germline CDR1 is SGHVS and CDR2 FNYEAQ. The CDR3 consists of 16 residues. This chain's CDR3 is CASSLGGAGITDTQYF.

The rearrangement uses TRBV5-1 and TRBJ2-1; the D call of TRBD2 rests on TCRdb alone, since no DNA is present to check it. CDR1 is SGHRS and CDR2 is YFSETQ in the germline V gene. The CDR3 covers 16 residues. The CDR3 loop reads CASSLARGRIGNEQFF.

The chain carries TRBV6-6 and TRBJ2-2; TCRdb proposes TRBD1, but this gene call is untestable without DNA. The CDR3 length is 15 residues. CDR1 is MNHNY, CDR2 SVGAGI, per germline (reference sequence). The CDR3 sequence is CASSLGTADTGELFF.

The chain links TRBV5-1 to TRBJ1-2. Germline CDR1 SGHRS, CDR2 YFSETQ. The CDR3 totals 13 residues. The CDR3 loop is CASSLATGYGYTF.

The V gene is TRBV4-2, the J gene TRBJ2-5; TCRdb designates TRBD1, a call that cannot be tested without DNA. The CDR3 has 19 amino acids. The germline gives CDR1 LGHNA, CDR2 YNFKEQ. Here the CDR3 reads CASSQEGPGRANGGGTQYF.

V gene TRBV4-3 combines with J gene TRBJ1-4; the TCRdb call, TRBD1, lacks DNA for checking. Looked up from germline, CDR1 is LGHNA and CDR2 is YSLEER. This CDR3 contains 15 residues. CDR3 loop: CASSPGTARNEKLFF.

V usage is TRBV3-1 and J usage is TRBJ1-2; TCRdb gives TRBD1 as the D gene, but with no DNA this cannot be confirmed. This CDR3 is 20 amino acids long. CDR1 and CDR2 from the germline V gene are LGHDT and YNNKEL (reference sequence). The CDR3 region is CASSQDRSGHGDRSNYGYTF.

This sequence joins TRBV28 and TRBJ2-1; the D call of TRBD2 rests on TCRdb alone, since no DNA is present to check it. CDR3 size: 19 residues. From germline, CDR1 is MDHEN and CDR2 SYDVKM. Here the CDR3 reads CASSTFILASGGAYNEQFF.

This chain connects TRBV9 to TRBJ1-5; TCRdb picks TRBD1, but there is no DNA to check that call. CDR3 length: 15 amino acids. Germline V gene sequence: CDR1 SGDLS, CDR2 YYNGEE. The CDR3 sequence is CASSVEAGANQPQHF. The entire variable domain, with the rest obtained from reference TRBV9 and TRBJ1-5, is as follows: DSGVTQTPKHLITATGQRVTLRCSPRSGDLSVYWYQQSLDQGLQFLIQYYNGEERAKGNILERFSAQQFPDLHSELNLSSLELGDSALYFCASSVEAGANQPQHFGDGTRLSIL.

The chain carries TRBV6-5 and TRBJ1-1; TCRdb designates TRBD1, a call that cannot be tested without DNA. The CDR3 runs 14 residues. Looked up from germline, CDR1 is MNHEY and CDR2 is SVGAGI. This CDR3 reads CASSSMDSYTEAFF.

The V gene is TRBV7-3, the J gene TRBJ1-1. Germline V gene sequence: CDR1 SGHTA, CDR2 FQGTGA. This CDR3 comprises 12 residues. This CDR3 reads CASSPAGTEAFF.

This CDR3 reads CASSLEGTKKFF. This sequence joins TRBV6-6 and TRBJ2-1; TCRdb picks TRBD1, but there is no DNA to check that call. The CDR3 has 12 amino acids. Germline CDR1 is MNHNY and CDR2 is SVGAGI (reference sequence).

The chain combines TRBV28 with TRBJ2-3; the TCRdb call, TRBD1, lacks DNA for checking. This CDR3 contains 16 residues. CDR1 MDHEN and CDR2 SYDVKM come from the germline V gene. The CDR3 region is CASRYLTPKGGDTQYF.

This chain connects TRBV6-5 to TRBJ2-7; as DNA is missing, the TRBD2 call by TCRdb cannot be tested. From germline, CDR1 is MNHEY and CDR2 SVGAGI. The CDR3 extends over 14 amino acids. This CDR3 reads CASSSSGSFYEQYF.

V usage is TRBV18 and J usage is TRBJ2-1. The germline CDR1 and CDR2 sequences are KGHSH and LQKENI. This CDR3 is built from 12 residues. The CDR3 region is CASSPNGNEQFF.

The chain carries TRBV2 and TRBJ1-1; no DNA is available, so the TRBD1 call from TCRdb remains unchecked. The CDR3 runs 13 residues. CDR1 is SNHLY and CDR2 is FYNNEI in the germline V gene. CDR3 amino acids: CASRGTMNTEAFF. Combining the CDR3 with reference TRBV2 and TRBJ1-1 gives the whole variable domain EPEVTQTPSHQVTQMGQEVILRCVPISNHLYFYWYRQILGQKVEFLVSFYNNEISEKSEIFDDQFSVERPDGSNFTLKIRSTKLEDSAMYFCASRGTMNTEAFFGQGTRLTVV.

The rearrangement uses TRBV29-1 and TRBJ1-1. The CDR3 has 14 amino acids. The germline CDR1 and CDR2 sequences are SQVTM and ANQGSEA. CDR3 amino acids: CSVDGGYLNTEAFF.

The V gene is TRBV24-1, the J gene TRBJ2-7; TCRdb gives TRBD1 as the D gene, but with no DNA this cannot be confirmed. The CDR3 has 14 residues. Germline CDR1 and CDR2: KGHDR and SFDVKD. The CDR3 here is CATSDRGQGYEQYF.

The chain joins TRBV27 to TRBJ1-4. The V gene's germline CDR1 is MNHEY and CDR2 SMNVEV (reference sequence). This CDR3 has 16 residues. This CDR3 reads CASSLSQGRTNEKLFF.